One sample yielded the 4 T cell receptor beta chains listed below, sequenced in a study of Graves' ophthalmopathy and Graves' hyperthyroidism. From RNA, the CDR3 regions of TCR beta chains were amplified and sequenced. RT-PCR was first run with HTBI primers, then multiplex PCR in a second round. A single record per CDR3 protein comes from TCRdb applying MiXCR to the multiplex PCR reads. The repertoire holds about 400,000 distinct CDR3 sequences, with approximately 16% as singletons. Sequencing was performed on peripheral blood. The source is a woman aged 18-30 years with Graves' ophthalmopathy.

This clonotype has ten or more counts. The chain has TRBV5-1 and TRBJ2-7; D is perhaps TRBD2 (6 bases). V was shortened by 2 bases and J by 3 bases, with 12 bases between the two germline ends. CDR1 is SGHRS and CDR2 is YFSETQ in the germline V gene. This CDR3 region has 14 residues. In nucleotides, the CDR3 is TGCGCCAGCAGCTTAGGAGGGGTTAGCTACGAGCAGTACTTC. Translation gives CASSLGGVSYEQYF.

This clonotype was seen many times. The chain joins TRBV6-2 or TRBV6-3 to TRBJ1-1; maybe TRBD1 (5 bases). Germline V gene lookup returns CDR1 MNHEY and CDR2 SVGEGT. The CDR3 has 15 amino acids. The ends were cut back, 7 bases at V and 4 bases at J, with 19 bases in the middle. The CDR3 sequence is CASTRARRGGTEAFF. For the CDR3, the DNA is TGTGCCAGCACTCGAGCGAGAAGGGGAGGCACTGAAGCTTTCTTT.

This clonotype was observed at least ten times. This chain connects TRBV6-2 or TRBV6-3 to TRBJ2-7; D is unclear. The CDR3 runs 13 residues. Germline V gives CDR1 MNHEY, CDR2 SVGEGT. Trimming took off 0 bases at V and 6 bases at J, with 9 bases between the two ends. CDR3 coding DNA: TGTGCCAGCAGTTACTCGGTGGACCTCGAGCAGTACTTC. It translates to CASSYSVDLEQYF.

This clonotype was picked up many times. The chain has TRBV6-2 or TRBV6-3 and TRBJ1-5, with a possible D match to TRBD1 (5 bases). Germline values: CDR1 MNHEY, CDR2 SVGEGT. V was trimmed by 5 bases and J by 5 bases, leaving 16 bases between them. The CDR3 contains 15 residues. CDR3 loop: CASSGEGRGDQPQHF. For the CDR3, the DNA is TGTGCCAGCAGTGGAGAGGGGCGGGGGGATCAGCCCCAGCATTTT.